One and the same sample provided the 9 T cell receptor beta chains below, sequenced in a study of T cell responses to AZD1222 COVID-19 vaccine (dated by TCRdb to the early 2020s). The sample's time point label, decoded: baseline before first vaccination. The intended sense of this specimen's treatment or condition label: meningococcal conjugate vaccine given as trial control. The library was built by means of the immunoSEQ multiplex PCR assay. Entries here come from immuneACCESS through TCRdb and include only in-frame sequences with V and J called. Some clones fail to appear in such tables; in the studies checked, an unresolved V gene covers under half of the shortfall, and the cause of the remainder is unknown. The sample has under 250,000 clones on record, 85% to 95% of them singletons. The ten largest clones add up to 1% of the sample. The sample here was peripheral blood, taken on day 0 of MenACWY control vaccination. Source of these receptors: an adult in good health.

The genes are TRBV18 and TRBJ2-1; 8 bases line up with TRBD1. The CDR3 extends over 14 amino acids. The junction had 3 bases not matched to a gene; V was cut back by 3 bases and J by 5 bases. From germline, CDR1 is KGHSH and CDR2 LQKENI. Here the CDR3 reads CASSPLQGDNEQFF. CDR3 nucleotides: TGTGCCAGCTCACCGCTACAGGGGGACAATGAGCAGTTCTTC.

This clone was seen just once. CDR3 loop: CASSPFGSGTSGSGELFF. Here the CDR3 DNA reads TGCGCCAGCAGCCCATTCGGGAGCGGGACTAGCGGCTCCGGGGAGCTGTTTTTT. V usage is TRBV5-1 and J usage is TRBJ2-2; TRBD2 matches 11 bases. Per the germline V gene, CDR1 is SGHRS and CDR2 is YFSETQ. The CDR3 loop spans 18 amino acids. V lost 4 bases, J lost 6 bases, and 14 bases stayed unmatched. Looking up the rest from reference TRBV5-1 and TRBJ2-2 gives the full variable domain: KAGVTQTPRYLIKTRGQQVTLSCSPISGHRSVSWYQQTPGQGLQFLFEYFSETQRNKGNFPGRFSGRQFSNSRSEMNVSTLELGDSALYLCASSPFGSGTSGSGELFFGEGSRLTVL.

This chain uses TRBV19 with TRBJ2-7; possible D gene TRBD2, 6 bases. This CDR3 has 17 residues. Germline CDR1 reads LNHDA; CDR2 reads SQIVND (reference sequence). The V and J ends lost 3 bases and 0 bases respectively, with 18 bases between them. CDR3 coding DNA: TGTGCCAGTAGTATGCTGGTCGGACGGACTAACTCCTACGAGCAGTACTTC. Amino acids: CASSMLVGRTNSYEQYF.

The V and J genes are TRBV7-2 and TRBJ2-3; D perhaps matches TRBD2 (5 bases). The CDR3 is 14 residues long. Trimming shortened V by 6 bases and J by 4 bases, and 14 bases separated the two germline ends. CDR1 and CDR2 from the germline V gene are SGHTA and FQGNSA. CDR3 sequence: CASRPQRGSDTQYF. DNA of the CDR3: TGTGCCAGCAGGCCCCAGAGAGGGTCAGATACGCAGTATTTT.

The rearrangement joins TRBV5-1 to TRBJ1-4; D is perhaps TRBD1 (6 bases). Per germline, CDR1 SGHRS and CDR2 YFSETQ. The CDR3 runs to 16 residues. Deletions cut 4 bases from V and 6 bases from J, with 19 bases between. The CDR3 region is CASSPPGARGYEKLFF. CDR3 sequence (DNA): TGCGCCAGCAGCCCGCCAGGGGCCCGTGGGTATGAAAAACTGTTTTTT. Drawing the rest from reference TRBV5-1 and TRBJ1-4, the complete variable domain is KAGVTQTPRYLIKTRGQQVTLSCSPISGHRSVSWYQQTPGQGLQFLFEYFSETQRNKGNFPGRFSGRQFSNSRSEMNVSTLELGDSALYLCASSPPGARGYEKLFFGSGTQLSVL.

Note on this clone: This specimen includes other DNA sequences encoding the same CDR3. This chain connects TRBV7-9 to TRBJ1-1; a possible D gene is TRBD1 (5 bases). The CDR3 has 13 residues. CDR1 and CDR2 from the germline V gene are SEHNR and FQNEAQ (reference sequence). V was cut by 4 bases and J by 1 base, with 7 bases left in between. DNA of the CDR3: TGTGCCAGCAGCTCGAGGGGGAACACTGAAGCTTTCTTT. It codes for CASSSRGNTEAFF.

This chain connects TRBV9 to TRBJ1-6; D not certain. From germline, CDR1 is SGDLS and CDR2 YYNGEE. The V end was cut by 1 base, the J end by 3 bases, with 8 bases between. This CDR3 spans 15 amino acids. The CDR3 spells CASSVHPDYNSPLHF. The CDR3 nucleotides read TGTGCCAGCAGCGTACACCCAGACTATAATTCACCCCTCCACTTT.

V gene TRBV4-3 combines with J gene TRBJ1-3; 8 nucleotides align to TRBD1. CDR1 and CDR2 from the germline V gene are LGHNA and YSLEER. Trimming took 0 bases from V and 4 from J; bases not matched to a gene: 5. The CDR3 spans 16 residues. CDR3 in DNA: TGCGCCAGCAGCCAAGAATCCAGGGGGCTGGGAAACACCATATATTTT. This sequence encodes CASSQESRGLGNTIYF.

The chain employs TRBV12-5 and TRBJ1-1; D gene unclear. The CDR3 spans 15 residues. Trimming cost V 5 bases and J 1 base, with 14 bases left between them. The germline V gene encodes CDR1 LGHNT and CDR2 FRNRAP. The CDR3 protein is CASGPREGGNTEAFF. The CDR3 region has the DNA TGTGCTAGTGGTCCCCGGGAGGGCGGGAACACTGAAGCTTTCTTT.